These 14 T cell receptor beta chains were sequenced from one sample in a study of T cells in localized non-small cell lung cancer. Generated by immunoSEQ multiplex PCR, the TCRdb table keeps only in-frame clones and is missing some. The profile shows tens of thousands of clones, roughly 88% of them singletons. Sample: peripheral blood, taken before any cancer treatment. Every receptor here comes from a woman aged 40 to 75 with stage I lung adenocarcinoma.

This clone was seen only once. This sequence joins TRBV28 and TRBJ1-1; weak D call: TRBD1 (6 bases). Germline V gene data show CDR1 as MDHEN and CDR2 as SYDVKM. V gave up 6 bases and J gave up 4 bases, with 18 bases separating them. This CDR3 region has 15 residues. Here the CDR3 reads CASRKGGGRSTEAFF. DNA of the CDR3: TGTGCCAGCAGGAAGGGGGGGGGAAGGAGCACTGAAGCTTTCTTT.

This clone is a singleton in its sample. V gene TRBV6-1 combines with J gene TRBJ1-5, with D tentatively TRBD1 (6 bases). This CDR3 spans 19 amino acids. Germline CDR1 and CDR2: MNHNS and SASEGT. Trimming took off 4 bases at V and 0 bases at J, with 22 bases between the two ends. CDR3 coding DNA: TGTGCCAGCAGTGTCCCCATGGGAGGGCAGGGGTATAGCAATCAGCCCCAGCATTTT. This sequence encodes CASSVPMGGQGYSNQPQHF.

The chain combines TRBV7-8 with TRBJ2-7; TRBD1 agrees at 7 bases. The CDR3 has 15 amino acids. Germline V gene data show CDR1 as SGHVS and CDR2 as FQNEAQ. The V and J ends lost 8 bases and 0 bases, in that order; junction bases with no gene match: 10. CDR3 DNA: TGTGCCAGCCAGAGTAACAGGGGAAACTCCTACGAGCAGTACTTC. Protein sequence: CASQSNRGNSYEQYF.

The V call is TRBV6-1, the J call TRBJ2-4; TRBD1 is a possible D gene (6 bases). Per the germline V gene, CDR1 is MNHNS and CDR2 is SASEGT. Deletions cut 3 bases from V and 6 bases from J, with 15 bases between. The CDR3 totals 15 residues. The CDR3 bases are TGTGCCAGCAGTGACTCGGTGTGGGGGCGAAACATTCAGTACTTC. Translating gives CASSDSVWGRNIQYF.

The chain has TRBV7-8 and TRBJ1-5, with D unclear. The CDR3 runs 17 residues. CDR1 is SGHVS and CDR2 is FQNEAQ in the germline V gene. With 4 bases removed from V and 2 bases from J, the gap between germline ends came to 18 bases. The CDR3 is CASSSKGLLLGNQPQHF. The CDR3 DNA sequence: TGTGCCAGCAGCTCTAAAGGCCTTCTCCTAGGCAATCAGCCCCAGCATTTT. Complete variable domain (other parts from reference TRBV7-8 and TRBJ1-5): GAGVSQSPRYKVAKRGQDVALRCDPISGHVSLFWYQQALGQGPEFLTYFQNEAQLDKSGLPSDRFFAERPEGSVSTLKIQRTQQEDSAVYLCASSSKGLLLGNQPQHFGDGTRLSIL.

V usage is TRBV6-5 and J usage is TRBJ2-3, with TRBD2 matching 7 bases. V lost 4 bases and J lost 4; bases outside the gene matches: 11. Germline loops: CDR1 MNHEY, CDR2 SVGAGI. The CDR3 sequence is 16 residues long. CDR3 region: CASSSLLGGGADTQYF. The CDR3 bases are TGTGCCAGCAGTTCACTCCTGGGTGGGGGGGCAGATACGCAGTATTTT.

The chain carries TRBV11-2 and TRBJ2-3; D is perhaps TRBD2 (5 bases). With 6 bases removed from V and 1 base from J, the gap between germline ends came to 8 bases. Germline V gene lookup returns CDR1 SGHAT and CDR2 FQNNGV. The CDR3 is 13 amino acids. CDR3 in DNA: TGTGCCAGCAGGCTTAGCGGCACAGATACGCAGTATTTT. Its translation: CASRLSGTDTQYF.

This chain joins TRBV6-6 and TRBJ2-5; the D call may be TRBD1 or TRBD2 (6 bases each). The CDR3 is 14 amino acids. Trimming pared 6 bases from V and 1 base from J, leaving 12 bases between. The germline V gene has CDR1 MNHNY and CDR2 SVGAGI (reference sequence). The CDR3 DNA follows: TGTGCCAGCAGCCCCGGGGGCAGCCAAGAGACCCAGTACTTC. Amino acids: CASSPGGSQETQYF.

The J gene is TRBJ2-3, the V gene TRBV11-2; perhaps TRBD1 as D (5 bases). The CDR3 runs to 14 residues. V dropped 7 bases and J dropped 7 bases, with 18 bases sitting between them. The germline CDR1 and CDR2 sequences are SGHAT and FQNNGV. The CDR3 coding sequence is TGTGCCAGCAAAACGACAGACGGTCCAAATACGCAGTATTTT. As protein: CASKTTDGPNTQYF.

This clone showed up just once. The chain combines TRBV6-6 with TRBJ2-1, with 10 bases that match TRBD2. Germline CDR1 MNHNY, CDR2 SVGAGI (reference sequence). V lost 7 bases and J lost 2; bases outside the gene matches: 5. The CDR3 has 15 amino acids. The CDR3 DNA sequence: TGTGCCAGCACCCCGAGCGGGAGGGCCTACAATGAGCAGTTCTTC. Translating gives CASTPSGRAYNEQFF.

The gene calls are TRBV7-2 and TRBJ2-1; 7 bases are a match to TRBD2. From germline, CDR1 is SGHTA and CDR2 FQGNSA. The V segment lost 5 bases and the J segment 9 bases; nucleotides outside the gene matches: 10. The CDR3 runs 14 residues. The CDR3, as DNA: TGTGCCAGCAGCCCCGGGACTAATTTGGGTGAGCAGTTCTTC. Amino acids: CASSPGTNLGEQFF.

The V and J genes are TRBV5-1 and TRBJ2-3; 12 bases match TRBD2. Germline V gene data show CDR1 as SGHRS and CDR2 as YFSETQ. Germline trimming cut 2 bases from V and 1 base from J; bases unmatched to any gene: 8. This CDR3 has 18 residues. CDR3 nucleotide sequence: TGCGCCAGCAGCTTTGAGACTAGCGGGAGTAGGGGCACAGATACGCAGTATTTT. This codes for CASSFETSGSRGTDTQYF.

This sequence joins TRBV28 and TRBJ2-7, with D possibly being TRBD1 (5 bases). Per the germline V gene, CDR1 is MDHEN and CDR2 is SYDVKM. Trimming stripped 6 bases from V and 2 bases from J, with 5 bases between. The CDR3 covers 11 residues. This CDR3 reads CASRTAYEQYF. The CDR3 DNA follows: TGTGCCAGCAGGACAGCCTACGAGCAGTACTTC.

The chain has TRBV15 and TRBJ2-7, with D perhaps TRBD1 (6 bases). The germline V and J ends were trimmed by 5 bases and 5 bases, with 13 bases remaining between them. The CDR3 consists of 13 residues. Germline-derived CDR1 and CDR2 are LNHNV and YYDKDF (reference sequence). The CDR3 sequence is CATSRAQGNEQYF. CDR3 nucleotide sequence: TGTGCCACCAGCCGGGCGCAGGGGAACGAGCAGTACTTC.